This record concerns one T cell receptor (beta chain) sequence. This entry is derived from a study of blood T cell repertoires in COVID-19. Background on the study: Donors in the United States, Italy and Spain gave samples during acute or convalescent COVID-19. In each case, the material was cDNA or gDNA derived from T cells, B-cell-depleted T cells, or PBMCs.

Germline CDR1 reads WSHSY; CDR2 reads SAAADI. With 0 bases removed from V and 8 bases from J, the gap between germline ends came to 13 bases. CDR3 length equals 14 residues. In the original processing: Estimation of nucleated cell counts relied on the amplification of reference gene primers. Sequencing used immunoSEQ multiplex PCR; TCRdb keeps in-frame clones, though not all of them. D and trimming come from the DNA, and the V and J calls and clone size come from that table. This sample yields about 20,000 clones, of which 70% to 90% are seen a single time; around 5.5% belongs to the top ten. The clonotype comes from a human donor in a cohort sampled during active COVID-19. The V call is TRBV10-2, the J call TRBJ1-1; weak D call: TRBD1 (6 bases). Material: peripheral blood. The CDR3 coding sequence is TGCGCCAGCAGTGAGTCCCAGGGGAAAAGGGAAGCTTTCTTT. Translating it yields CASSESQGKREAFF.